This T cell receptor beta chain came from a study of shared clonotypes between healthy human individuals. Study results and caveats: A few donors shared about 4.5% of their naive CD4 clonotypes.

Germline V lookup: CDR1 SSHAT, CDR2 FNYEAQ (reference sequence). This CDR3 is built from 15 residues. Data came from immunoSEQ multiplex PCR; TCRdb stores just in-frame clones and leaves some out. The profile covers 2 million to 2.5 million clones, with roughly 95% appearing a single time and roughly 0.13% taken by the ten largest. For this clone: Its target is unknown. One end of the junction fails to match germline, which may point to a read error.

This chain links TRBV7-7 with TRBJ2-2; tentative D call: TRBD1 (5 bases). The sample comprised naive CD4+ T cells sorted from blood. Subset: CD45RA+ positively selected. This TCR derives from a man between 18 and 29 years old in good health. The CDR3 DNA reads TGTGCTAGCAGCTTAGTCGCAGGGTCCACCGGGGAGCTGTTTTTT. Translating it yields CASSLVAGSTGELFF.